This TCR beta chain comes out of a study of blood T cell repertoires in COVID-19. Whole-study context: Whether acute or convalescent, the COVID-19 samples came from the United States, Italy and Spain.

Participant ages covered roughly 18 to 89 years across some 25 US areas. Participants were placed into cohorts based on the clinical history they reported. What the recovered Cohort 3 donors had was two negative PCRs, clearance, or symptom resolution. Germline V lookup: CDR1 SEHNR, CDR2 FQNEAQ (reference sequence). Trimming at V came to 8 bases and at J to 2 bases, leaving 9 bases not matched to a gene. The CDR3 length is 15 residues. Assay used: immunoSEQ multiplex PCR; TCRdb lists only in-frame clones, some missing. The sample carries 250,000 to 350,000 clones, approximately 85% recorded once. The rearrangement joins TRBV7-9 to TRBJ2-1; TRBD2 aligns across 7 bases. The sequenced material came from PBMCs or T cells enriched from blood (not recorded which). This clonotype originated in a woman under 40 who had recovered from COVID-19. CDR3 sequence reads: CASEPSAGPYNEQFF. The CDR3 DNA follows: TGTGCCAGCGAGCCGTCAGCGGGGCCCTACAATGAGCAGTTCTTC.